A single sample gave rise to the 20 T cell receptor beta chains below, sequenced in a study of T cell repertoires in cytomegalovirus infection. What these receptors recognize is not known. TCRdb recomputed calls from the reads with MiXCR, one row per CDR3 protein. Here the sample spans some 500,000 distinct CDR3 sequences, roughly 42% being singletons. Sequenced here: cultured PBMCs, sampled from culture after CMV antigen stimulation. The receptors originated from a human donor in good health (CMV status not recorded). Some clones in this sample may be carry-over from other donors' samples.

The V gene is TRBV19, the J gene TRBJ2-1; no reliable D call. The germline V and J ends were trimmed by 5 bases and 5 bases, with 7 bases remaining between them. The CDR3 extends over 12 amino acids. Germline CDR1 reads LNHDA; CDR2 reads SQIVND (reference sequence). The CDR3 reads CASSLQNNEQFF. CDR3 bases: TGTGCCAGTAGTCTACAAAACAATGAGCAGTTCTTC.

The chain joins TRBV10-3 to TRBJ1-4; a weak D match, TRBD1 (5 bases). This CDR3 is built from 17 residues. Germline CDR1 reads ENHRY; CDR2 reads SYGVKD. The ends were cut back, 5 bases at V and 8 bases at J, with 24 bases in the middle. CDR3 region: CAISPAGGGAEVEKLFF. The DNA for the CDR3 is TGTGCCATCAGTCCCGCCGGAGGTGGGGCCGAGGTGGAAAAACTGTTTTTT.

This clonotype turned up a few times. This chain connects TRBV20-1 to TRBJ2-3; 14 nucleotides agree with TRBD2. This CDR3 is built from 13 residues. Germline CDR1 DFQATT, CDR2 SNEGSKA (reference sequence). The junction had 1 base not matched to a gene; V was cut back by 7 bases and J by 4 bases. The CDR3 nucleotides are TGCAGTGTGACTAGCGGGGGGGCAGATACGCAGTATTTT. This sequence encodes CSVTSGGADTQYF.

In its sample, this clonotype was seen a few times. The chain links TRBV28 to TRBJ2-5; no clear D gene. V dropped 4 bases and J dropped 0 bases, with 21 bases sitting between them. The CDR3 extends over 18 amino acids. The germline V gene encodes CDR1 MDHEN and CDR2 SYDVKM. This CDR3 reads CASSSPGWVPRYQETQYF. The CDR3 DNA is TGTGCCAGCAGTTCCCCGGGTTGGGTCCCAAGGTACCAAGAGACCCAGTACTTC.

In its sample, this clonotype was seen a few times. V is TRBV4-1 and J is TRBJ1-1; 7 nucleotides agree with TRBD1. Germline V gives CDR1 MGHRA, CDR2 YSYEKL. The CDR3 runs to 15 residues. Unmatched junction bases numbered 11, after V lost 4 bases and J lost 6 bases. The CDR3 nucleotides read TGCGCCAGCAGCCCCGGCAGGGGGGAGATCCCTGAAGCTTTCTTT. Protein: CASSPGRGEIPEAFF.

The chain combines TRBV7-2 with TRBJ2-1; D is unclear. The CDR3 consists of 14 residues. The V and J ends lost 5 bases and 4 bases respectively, with 12 bases between them. From germline, CDR1 is SGHTA and CDR2 FQGNSA. The CDR3 spells CASSPLSLYNEQFF. The CDR3 coding sequence is TGTGCCAGCAGCCCCCTGTCGTTGTACAATGAGCAGTTCTTC.

This clonotype occurred a few times. V usage is TRBV7-2 and J usage is TRBJ2-1; D is uncertain. V was trimmed by 7 bases and J by 5 bases, leaving 15 bases between them. In germline, CDR1 is SGHTA, CDR2 FQGNSA. The CDR3 length is 14 residues. The CDR3 here is CASNLALPNNEQFF. For the CDR3, the DNA is TGTGCCAGCAACCTGGCACTACCGAACAATGAGCAGTTCTTC.

A few counts support this clonotype. This chain uses TRBV6-1 with TRBJ2-1, with D perhaps TRBD1 or TRBD2 (5 bases each). The CDR3 covers 14 residues. The germline CDR1 and CDR2 sequences are MNHNS and SASEGT. The V gene lost 6 bases and the J gene lost 15 bases, with 24 bases spanning the gap. CDR3 protein: CASSQGTQLKQVFF. The CDR3 nucleotides read TGTGCCAGCAGCCAAGGGACCCAATTAAAGCAGGTGTTCTTC.

The chain recombines TRBV20-1 with TRBJ1-2, with TRBD1 identical over 9 bases. From germline, CDR1 is DFQATT and CDR2 SNEGSKA (reference sequence). V trimming: 6 bases; J trimming: 7 bases; junction bases outside the gene matches: 12. The CDR3 spans 14 residues. In nucleotides, the CDR3 is TGCAGTGCAAATCGAAAGGACAGGGGAGGTGGCTACACCTTC. As protein: CSANRKDRGGGYTF.

The chain is built from TRBV28 and TRBJ2-5; 9 bases align to TRBD2. Germline V gives CDR1 MDHEN, CDR2 SYDVKM. The CDR3 length is 16 residues. Trimming at V came to 6 bases and at J to 3 bases, leaving 11 bases not matched to a gene. For the CDR3, the DNA is TGTGCCAGCAGCCTCGGACTAGCGTATACCAAAGAGACCCAGTACTTC. Its protein is CASSLGLAYTKETQYF. Full variable domain (remainder filled in from reference TRBV28 and TRBJ2-5): DVKVTQSSRYLVKRTGEKVFLECVQDMDHENMFWYRQDPGLGLRLIYFSYDVKMKEKGDIPEGYSVSREKKERFSLILESASTNQTSMYLCASSLGLAYTKETQYFGPGTRLLVL.

This clonotype was picked up many times. This chain joins TRBV12-3 or TRBV12-4 and TRBJ1-4; D unclear. V was shortened by 7 bases and J by 8 bases, with 8 bases between the two germline ends. CDR3 length: 11 residues. In DNA, the CDR3 is TGTGCCAGCACGGCGGGGGAAAAACTGTTTTTT. Encoded protein: CASTAGEKLFF.

The CDR3 region has the DNA TGTGCCAGCAGCTATACGGGGAATTATGGCTACACCTTC. As protein: CASSYTGNYGYTF. The gene calls are TRBV7-2 and TRBJ1-2; D not resolved. The V end lost 4 bases, the J end lost 5 bases, and 11 bases lay between the germline ends. The CDR3 spans 13 residues. CDR1 and CDR2 from the germline V gene are SGHTA and FQGNSA. Full variable domain (outside the CDR3, taken from reference TRBV7-2 and TRBJ1-2): GAGVSQSPSNKVTEKGKDVELRCDPISGHTALYWYRQSLGQGLEFLIYFQGNSAPDKSGLPSDRFSAERTGGSVSTLTIQRTQQEDSAVYLCASSYTGNYGYTFGSGTRLTVV.

In its sample, this clonotype was seen many times. This CDR3 reads CASSLGLVQETQYF. The CDR3 nucleotides read TGTGCCAGCAGCTTGGGACTAGTTCAAGAGACCCAGTACTTC. The chain joins TRBV7-2 to TRBJ2-5; 8 bases map to TRBD2. With 3 bases clipped from V and 2 bases from J, the junction kept 2 bases outside the gene matches. CDR3 length: 14 amino acids. The germline CDR1 and CDR2 sequences are SGHTA and FQGNSA.

The CDR3 reads CASSFSGNSPLHF. The DNA for the CDR3 is TGTGCCAGCAGCTTCTCAGGGAATTCACCCCTCCACTTT. J is TRBJ1-6 and V is TRBV11-2, with D perhaps matching TRBD1 (5 bases). CDR1 and CDR2 from the germline V gene are SGHAT and FQNNGV. The CDR3 contains 13 residues. Trimming removed 3 bases at V and 7 bases at J, with 7 bases between.

This chain uses TRBV12-3 or TRBV12-4 with TRBJ2-3; 8 bases are shared with TRBD2. This CDR3 has 16 amino acids. With 3 bases clipped from V and 3 bases from J, the junction kept 8 bases outside the gene matches. The CDR3 DNA reads TGTGCCAGCAGTTTCGCGGGGGGAAGAAGAACAGATACGCAGTATTTT. As protein: CASSFAGGRRTDTQYF.

The genes are TRBV2 and TRBJ2-5; D call uncertain. CDR3 length: 13 residues. Germline V gene lookup returns CDR1 SNHLY and CDR2 FYNNEI. V lost 10 bases and J 2 bases, leaving 14 bases between the germline ends. Here the CDR3 reads CATSPELQETQYF. The CDR3 coding sequence is TGTGCCACCTCCCCGGAGCTACAAGAGACCCAGTACTTC.

This clonotype was detected a few times. The DNA of the CDR3 is TGCAGTGCTGAAACAAGGGCGATAGGACTCGATACGCAGTATTTT. Protein: CSAETRAIGLDTQYF. The chain links TRBV20-1 to TRBJ2-3; D possibly corresponds to TRBD2 (5 bases). CDR1 is DFQATT and CDR2 is SNEGSKA in the germline V gene (reference sequence). V was pared by 5 bases and J by 6 bases, with 21 bases between. CDR3 length equals 15 residues.

This sequence joins TRBV20-1 and TRBJ1-5, with 8 positions matching TRBD1. The V gene end was trimmed by 0 bases and the J gene end by 0 bases; junction bases not matched to a gene: 7. Germline V lookup: CDR1 DFQATT, CDR2 SNEGSKA (reference sequence). This CDR3 is built from 17 residues. The CDR3 protein is CSARDLQGAYSNQPQHF. CDR3 nucleotide sequence: TGCAGTGCTAGAGATTTGCAGGGGGCGTATAGCAATCAGCCCCAGCATTTT.

This clonotype appeared a single time. The chain is built from TRBV5-5 and TRBJ2-7; perhaps TRBD1 as D (6 bases). Germline V gene sequence: CDR1 SGHKS, CDR2 YYEKEE (reference sequence). With 3 bases removed from V and 0 bases from J, the gap between germline ends came to 19 bases. This CDR3 spans 17 amino acids. CDR3 protein: CASSWATRGTNSYEQYF. In DNA, the CDR3 is TGTGCCAGCAGCTGGGCTACTAGGGGGACAAACTCCTACGAGCAGTACTTC.

V usage is TRBV6-1 and J usage is TRBJ2-5; 8 bases line up with TRBD1. The CDR3 sequence is 17 residues long. V trimming: 1 base; J trimming: 4 bases; junction bases outside the gene matches: 11. Germline CDR1 is MNHNS and CDR2 is SASEGT. CDR3 loop: CASSEGTARTGRETQYF. The CDR3, as DNA: TGTGCCAGCAGTGAAGGGACGGCTCGGACAGGGCGAGAGACCCAGTACTTC.